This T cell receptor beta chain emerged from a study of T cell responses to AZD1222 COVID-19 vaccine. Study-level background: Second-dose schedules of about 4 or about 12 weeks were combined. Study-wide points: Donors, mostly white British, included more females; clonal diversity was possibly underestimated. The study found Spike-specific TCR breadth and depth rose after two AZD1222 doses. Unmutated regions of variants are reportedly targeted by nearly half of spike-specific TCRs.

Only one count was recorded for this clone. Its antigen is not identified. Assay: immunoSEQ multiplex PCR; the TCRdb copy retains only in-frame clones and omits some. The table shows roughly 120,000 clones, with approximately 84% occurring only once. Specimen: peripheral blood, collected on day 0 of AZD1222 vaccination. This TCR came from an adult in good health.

This CDR3 is CAIRGGTGPSGANVLTF. DNA for the CDR3: TGTGCCATCAGGGGGGGGACAGGGCCGTCTGGGGCCAACGTCCTGACTTTC. The chain carries TRBV10-3 and TRBJ2-6, with 9 bases fitting TRBD1. V shed 6 bases, J shed 1 base, and the junction held 7 bases outside the gene matches. The CDR3 consists of 17 residues. Per the germline V gene, CDR1 is ENHRY and CDR2 is SYGVKD.